This T cell receptor (beta chain) was sequenced during a study of control samples from healthy donors and cancer patients. Method: immunoSEQ multiplex PCR; TCRdb's copy keeps in-frame clones and lacks some. The sample contains more than 85,000 clones, around 89% of which appear only once. J was trimmed by 5 bases and V by 3 bases; bases with no gene match: 8. CDR3 size: 14 residues. Germline V gene lookup returns CDR1 GTSNPN and CDR2 SVGIG (reference sequence). Sequenced input: PBMCs. The chain links TRBV30 to TRBJ1-1; 8 bases fit TRBD1. The TCR originated in a woman aged 55-70 years with lung cancer. The chain's CDR3 is CAWRGGTGHTEAFF. As DNA, the CDR3 is TGTGCCTGGAGAGGGGGGACAGGACATACTGAAGCTTTCTTT.